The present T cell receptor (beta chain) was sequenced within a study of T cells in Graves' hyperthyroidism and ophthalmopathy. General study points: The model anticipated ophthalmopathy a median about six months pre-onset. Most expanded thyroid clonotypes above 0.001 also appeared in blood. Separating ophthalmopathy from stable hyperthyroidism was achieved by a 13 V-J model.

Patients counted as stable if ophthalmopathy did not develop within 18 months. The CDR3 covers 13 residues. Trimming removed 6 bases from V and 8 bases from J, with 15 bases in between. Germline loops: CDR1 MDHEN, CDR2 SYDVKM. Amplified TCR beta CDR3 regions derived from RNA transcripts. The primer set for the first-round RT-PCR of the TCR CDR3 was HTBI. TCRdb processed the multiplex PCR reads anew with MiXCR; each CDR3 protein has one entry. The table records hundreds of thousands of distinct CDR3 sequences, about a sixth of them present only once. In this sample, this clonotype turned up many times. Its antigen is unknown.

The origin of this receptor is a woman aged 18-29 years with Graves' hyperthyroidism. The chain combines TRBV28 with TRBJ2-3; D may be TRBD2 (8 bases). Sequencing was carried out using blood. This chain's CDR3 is CASSGLAGGTQYF. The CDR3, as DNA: TGTGCCAGCAGCGGACTAGCAGGGGGTACGCAGTATTTT.